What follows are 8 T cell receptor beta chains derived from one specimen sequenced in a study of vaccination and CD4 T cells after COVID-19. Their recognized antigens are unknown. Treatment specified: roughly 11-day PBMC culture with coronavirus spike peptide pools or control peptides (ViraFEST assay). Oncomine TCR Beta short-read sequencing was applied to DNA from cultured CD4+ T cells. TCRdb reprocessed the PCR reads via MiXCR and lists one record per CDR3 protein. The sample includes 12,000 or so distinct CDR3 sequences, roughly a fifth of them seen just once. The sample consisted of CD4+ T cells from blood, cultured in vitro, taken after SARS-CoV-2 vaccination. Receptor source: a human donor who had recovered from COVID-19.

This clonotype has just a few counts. CDR3 loop: CASSLRSFGGYTF. The CDR3 DNA sequence: TGTGCCAGCAGTTTGAGGTCGTTTGGTGGCTACACCTTC. The chain uses TRBV28 and TRBJ1-2; D not certain. V shed 3 bases and J shed 7 bases, with 12 bases lying between them. The germline V gene encodes CDR1 MDHEN and CDR2 SYDVKM. CDR3 length: 13 residues.

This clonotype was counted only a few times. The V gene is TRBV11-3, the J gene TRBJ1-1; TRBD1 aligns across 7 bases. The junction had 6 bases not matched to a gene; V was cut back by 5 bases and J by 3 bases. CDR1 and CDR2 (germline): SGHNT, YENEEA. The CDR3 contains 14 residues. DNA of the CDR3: TGTGCCAGCAGCCTAACAGGGGTGGACACTGAAGCTTTCTTT. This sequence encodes CASSLTGVDTEAFF. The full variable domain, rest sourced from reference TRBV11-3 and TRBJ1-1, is EAGVVQSPRYKIIEKKQPVAFWCNPISGHNTLYWYLQNLGQGPELLIRYENEEAVDDSQLPKDRFSAERLKGVDSTLKIQPAELGDSAVYLCASSLTGVDTEAFFGQGTRLTVV.

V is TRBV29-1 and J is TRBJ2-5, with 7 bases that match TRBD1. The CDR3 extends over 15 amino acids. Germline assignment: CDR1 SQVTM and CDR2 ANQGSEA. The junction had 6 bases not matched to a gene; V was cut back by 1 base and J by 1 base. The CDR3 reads CSVEGGTVSQETQYF. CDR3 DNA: TGCAGCGTTGAAGGTGGGACAGTATCCCAAGAGACCCAGTACTTC.

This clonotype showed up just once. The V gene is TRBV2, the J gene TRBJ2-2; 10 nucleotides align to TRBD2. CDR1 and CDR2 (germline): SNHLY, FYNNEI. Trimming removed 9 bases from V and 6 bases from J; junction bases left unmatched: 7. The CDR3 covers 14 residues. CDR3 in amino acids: CASYNSGRAGELFF. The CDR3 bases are TGTGCCAGTTACAACAGCGGGAGGGCCGGGGAGCTGTTTTTT.

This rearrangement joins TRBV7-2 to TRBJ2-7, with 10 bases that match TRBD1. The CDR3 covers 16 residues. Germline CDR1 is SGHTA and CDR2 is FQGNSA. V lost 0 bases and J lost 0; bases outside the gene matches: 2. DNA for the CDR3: TGTGCCAGCAGCTTAGCGGGACAGGGGACCTCCTACGAGCAGTACTTC. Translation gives CASSLAGQGTSYEQYF.

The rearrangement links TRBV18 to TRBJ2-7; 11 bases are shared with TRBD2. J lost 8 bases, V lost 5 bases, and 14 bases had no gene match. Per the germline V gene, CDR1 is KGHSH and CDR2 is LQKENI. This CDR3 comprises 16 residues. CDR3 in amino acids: CASSFGTSGTPVKQYF. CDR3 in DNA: TGTGCCAGCTCATTCGGGACTAGCGGTACCCCTGTGAAGCAGTACTTC.

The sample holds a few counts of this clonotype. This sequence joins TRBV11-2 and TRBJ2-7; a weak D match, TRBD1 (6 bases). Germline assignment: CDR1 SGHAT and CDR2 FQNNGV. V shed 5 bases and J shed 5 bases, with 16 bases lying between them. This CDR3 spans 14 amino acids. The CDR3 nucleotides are TGTGCCAGCAGCACCTCCCTACAGGGTAACGAGCAGTACTTC. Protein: CASSTSLQGNEQYF.

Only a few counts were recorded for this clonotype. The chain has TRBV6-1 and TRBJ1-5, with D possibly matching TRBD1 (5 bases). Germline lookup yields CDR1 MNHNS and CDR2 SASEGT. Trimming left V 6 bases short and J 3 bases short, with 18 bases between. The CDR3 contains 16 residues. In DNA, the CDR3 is TGTGCCAGCAGGACGAGTAGGGGTTTAATCAATCAGCCCCAGCATTTT. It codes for CASRTSRGLINQPQHF.